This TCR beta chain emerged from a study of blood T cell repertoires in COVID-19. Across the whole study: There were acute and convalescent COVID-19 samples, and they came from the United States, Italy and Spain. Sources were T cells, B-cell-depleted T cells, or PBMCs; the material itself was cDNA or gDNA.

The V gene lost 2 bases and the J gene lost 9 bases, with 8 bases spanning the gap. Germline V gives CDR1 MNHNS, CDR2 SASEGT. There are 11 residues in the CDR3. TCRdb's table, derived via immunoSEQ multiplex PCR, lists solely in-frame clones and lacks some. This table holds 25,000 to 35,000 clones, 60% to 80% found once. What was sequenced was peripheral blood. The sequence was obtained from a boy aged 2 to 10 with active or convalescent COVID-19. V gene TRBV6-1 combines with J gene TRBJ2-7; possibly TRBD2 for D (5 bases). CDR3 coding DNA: TGTGCCAGCAGTGAATCAGCGGCGCAGTACGTC. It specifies CASSESAAQYV.